What follows are 8 T cell receptor beta chains derived from one specimen sequenced in a study of T cells in Graves' hyperthyroidism and ophthalmopathy. RNA transcripts yielded amplified TCR beta CDR3 regions. First-round RT-PCR targeting the TCR CDR3 was performed with the HTBI primer set. TCRdb processed the multiplex PCR reads anew with MiXCR; each CDR3 protein has one entry. The table lists about 570,000 distinct CDR3 sequences, 46% of them singletons. The specimen was peripheral blood or thyroid tissue (not recorded which). Receptor source: an adult woman with Graves' disease, either hyperthyroidism or ophthalmopathy (not recorded which).

This clonotype was detected ten times or more. The V call is TRBV5-5, the J call TRBJ1-6; D call uncertain. The CDR3 contains 11 residues. Germline V gene lookup returns CDR1 SGHKS and CDR2 YYEKEE (reference sequence). Trimming removed 4 bases from V and 7 bases from J, with 3 bases in between. CDR3 nucleotides: TGTGCCAGCAGCGCGAATTCACCCCTCCACTTT. Translating it yields CASSANSPLHF.

The count of this clonotype is one. The chain recombines TRBV10-3 with TRBJ1-5; D might be TRBD1 (5 bases). Per the germline V gene, CDR1 is ENHRY and CDR2 is SYGVKD. This CDR3 comprises 12 residues. The V end was cut by 3 bases, the J end by 7 bases, with 7 bases between. This chain's CDR3 is CAISERGQPQHF. Written as DNA, the CDR3 is TGTGCCATCAGTGAAAGGGGACAGCCCCAGCATTTT.

A note on this clonotype: Relative to the germline gene, one junction end is altered; a read error may explain this. The chain couples TRBV25-1 to TRBJ2-5; D not resolved. The germline gives CDR1 MGHDK, CDR2 SYGVNS. CDR3 length equals 14 residues. For the CDR3, the DNA is TGTGCCTGCAGTGCCACGGACCTCTGGGAGACCCAGTACTTC. Translating gives CACSATDLWETQYF. Full variable domain (outside the CDR3, taken from reference TRBV25-1 and TRBJ2-5): EADIYQTPRYLVIGTGKKITLECSQTMGHDKMYWYQQDPGMELHLIHYSYGVNSTEKGDLSSESTVSRIRTEHFPLTLESARPSHTSQYLCACSATDLWETQYFGPGTRLLVL.

This clonotype was seen just once. The rearrangement links TRBV2 to TRBJ1-1; D might be TRBD1 (5 bases). The V gene lost 1 base and the J gene lost 3 bases, with 9 bases spanning the gap. Looked up from germline, CDR1 is SNHLY and CDR2 is FYNNEI. The CDR3 spans 14 residues. CDR3: CASSEGQGHTEAFF. CDR3 nucleotide sequence: TGTGCCAGCAGTGAAGGCCAGGGTCACACTGAAGCTTTCTTT.

V is TRBV6-5 and J is TRBJ2-6; tentatively, D is TRBD1 (5 bases). The CDR3 has 18 amino acids. V lost 0 bases and J 0 bases, leaving 12 bases between the germline ends. Germline CDR1 and CDR2: MNHEY and SVGAGI. Here the CDR3 DNA reads TGTGCCAGCAGTTACTCGATTTGGGGCCTCTCTGGGGCCAACGTCCTGACTTTC. This codes for CASSYSIWGLSGANVLTF.

This clonotype has a count of ten or more. V gene TRBV12-3 or TRBV12-4 combines with J gene TRBJ1-5; 8 bases agree with TRBD1. This CDR3 has 15 residues. V was clipped by 7 bases and J by 4 bases; unmatched bases: 9. This CDR3 is CASTRGTGGNQPQHF. The CDR3 DNA sequence: TGTGCCAGCACCCGAGGAACAGGGGGAAATCAGCCCCAGCATTTT.

This clonotype came up many times. The CDR3 loop is CASSASGWDTEAFF. CDR3 bases: TGTGCCAGCAGCGCAAGCGGTTGGGACACTGAAGCTTTCTTT. The rearrangement links TRBV9 to TRBJ1-1, with D hard to call. Trimming took 3 bases from V and 3 from J, leaving 12 bases between them. The CDR3 loop spans 14 amino acids. From germline, CDR1 is SGDLS and CDR2 YYNGEE.

This clonotype was detected a few times. The rearrangement uses TRBV29-1 and TRBJ1-2, with 7 bases aligning to TRBD1. CDR3 length: 14 residues. The germline CDR1 and CDR2 sequences are SQVTM and ANQGSEA. V was pared by 4 bases and J by 4 bases, with 9 bases of the junction left unmatched. The CDR3 sequence: CSVAGQGVSYGYTF. Here the CDR3 DNA reads TGCAGCGTTGCGGGTCAGGGGGTGAGCTATGGCTACACCTTC.